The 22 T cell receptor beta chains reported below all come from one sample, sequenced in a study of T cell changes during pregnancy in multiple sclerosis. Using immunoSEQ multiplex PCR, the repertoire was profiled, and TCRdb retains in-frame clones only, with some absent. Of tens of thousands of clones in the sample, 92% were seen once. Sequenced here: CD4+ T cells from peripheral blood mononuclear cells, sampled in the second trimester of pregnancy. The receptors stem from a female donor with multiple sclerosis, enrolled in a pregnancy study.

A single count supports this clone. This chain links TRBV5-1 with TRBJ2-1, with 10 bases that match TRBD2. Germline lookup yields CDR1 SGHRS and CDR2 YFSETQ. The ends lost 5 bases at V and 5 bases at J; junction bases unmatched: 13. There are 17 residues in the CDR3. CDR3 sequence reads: CASRLTIAGGPNNEQFF. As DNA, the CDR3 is TGCGCCAGCAGGTTGACTATAGCGGGGGGCCCCAACAATGAGCAGTTCTTC. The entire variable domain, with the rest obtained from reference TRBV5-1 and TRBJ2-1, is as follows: KAGVTQTPRYLIKTRGQQVTLSCSPISGHRSVSWYQQTPGQGLQFLFEYFSETQRNKGNFPGRFSGRQFSNSRSEMNVSTLELGDSALYLCASRLTIAGGPNNEQFFGPGTRLTVL.

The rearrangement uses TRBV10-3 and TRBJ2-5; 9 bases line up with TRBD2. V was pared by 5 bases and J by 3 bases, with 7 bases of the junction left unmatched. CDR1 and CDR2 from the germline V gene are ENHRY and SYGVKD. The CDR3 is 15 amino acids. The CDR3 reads CAISHAGGEEETQYF. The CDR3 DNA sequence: TGTGCCATCAGTCACGCGGGGGGGGAGGAAGAGACCCAGTACTTC.

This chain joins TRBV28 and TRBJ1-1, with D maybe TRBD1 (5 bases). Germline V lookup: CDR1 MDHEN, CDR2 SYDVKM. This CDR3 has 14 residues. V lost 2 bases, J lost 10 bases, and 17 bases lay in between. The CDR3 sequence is CASSLRGYREGAFF. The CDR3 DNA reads TGTGCCAGCAGTTTAAGGGGATATCGGGAGGGAGCTTTCTTT.

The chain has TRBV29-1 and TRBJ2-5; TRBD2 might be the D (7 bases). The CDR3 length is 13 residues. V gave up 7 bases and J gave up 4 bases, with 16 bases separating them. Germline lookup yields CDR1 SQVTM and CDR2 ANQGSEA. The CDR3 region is CSAVVRGGETQYF. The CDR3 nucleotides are TGCAGCGCGGTCGTGAGGGGGGGAGAGACCCAGTACTTC.

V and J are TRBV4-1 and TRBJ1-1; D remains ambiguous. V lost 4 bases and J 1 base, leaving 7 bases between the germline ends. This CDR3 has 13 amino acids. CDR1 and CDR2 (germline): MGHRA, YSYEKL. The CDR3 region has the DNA TGCGCCAGCAGCCCGACACAGAACACTGAAGCTTTCTTT. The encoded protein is CASSPTQNTEAFF.

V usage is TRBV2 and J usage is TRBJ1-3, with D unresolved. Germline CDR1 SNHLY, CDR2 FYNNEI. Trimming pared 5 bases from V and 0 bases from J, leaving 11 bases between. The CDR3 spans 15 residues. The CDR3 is CASSFRVFSGNTIYF. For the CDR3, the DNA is TGTGCCAGCAGTTTCCGGGTTTTCTCTGGAAACACCATATATTTT. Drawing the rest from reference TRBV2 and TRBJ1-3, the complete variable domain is EPEVTQTPSHQVTQMGQEVILRCVPISNHLYFYWYRQILGQKVEFLVSFYNNEISEKSEIFDDQFSVERPDGSNFTLKIRSTKLEDSAMYFCASSFRVFSGNTIYFGEGSWLTVV.

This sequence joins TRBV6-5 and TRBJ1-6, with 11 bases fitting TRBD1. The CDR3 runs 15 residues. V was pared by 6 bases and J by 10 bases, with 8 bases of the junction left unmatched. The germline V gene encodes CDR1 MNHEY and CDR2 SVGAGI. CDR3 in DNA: TGTGCCAGCAGGGATCCGGGACAGGGGGGGTCACCCCTCCACTTT. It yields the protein CASRDPGQGGSPLHF.

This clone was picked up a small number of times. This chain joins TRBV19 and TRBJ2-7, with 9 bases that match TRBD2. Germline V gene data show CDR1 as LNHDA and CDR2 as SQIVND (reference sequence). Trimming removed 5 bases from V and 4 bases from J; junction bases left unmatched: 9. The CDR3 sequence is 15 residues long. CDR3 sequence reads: CASSLSSGSSYEQYF. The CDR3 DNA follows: TGTGCCAGTAGTCTGAGTAGCGGGAGTAGTTACGAGCAGTACTTC.

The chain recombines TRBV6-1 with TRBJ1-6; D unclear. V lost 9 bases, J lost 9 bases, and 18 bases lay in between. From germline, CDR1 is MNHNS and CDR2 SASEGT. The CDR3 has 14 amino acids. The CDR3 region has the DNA TGTGCCAGTGGTTGGCCGCTGAAAATTTCACCCCTCCACTTT. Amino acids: CASGWPLKISPLHF.

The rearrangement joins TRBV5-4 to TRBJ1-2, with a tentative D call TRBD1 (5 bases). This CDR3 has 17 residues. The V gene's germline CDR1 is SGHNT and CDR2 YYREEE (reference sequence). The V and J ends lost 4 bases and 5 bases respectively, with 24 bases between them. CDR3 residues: CASSPRTQGSSGYGYTF. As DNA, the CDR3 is TGTGCCAGCAGCCCCAGGACCCAGGGATCCTCTGGGTATGGCTACACCTTC.

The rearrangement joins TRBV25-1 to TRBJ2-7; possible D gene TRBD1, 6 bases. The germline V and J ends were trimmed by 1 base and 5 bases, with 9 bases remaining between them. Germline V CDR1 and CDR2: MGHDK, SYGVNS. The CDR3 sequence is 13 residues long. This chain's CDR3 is CASSEFTGNEQYF. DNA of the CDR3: TGTGCCAGCAGTGAATTTACAGGGAACGAGCAGTACTTC.

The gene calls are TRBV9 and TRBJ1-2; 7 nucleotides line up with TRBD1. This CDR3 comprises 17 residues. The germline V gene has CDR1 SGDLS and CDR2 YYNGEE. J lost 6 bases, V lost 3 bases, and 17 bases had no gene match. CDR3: CASSAHPHYQGDDGYTF. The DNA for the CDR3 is TGTGCCAGCAGCGCTCACCCCCACTACCAGGGGGATGATGGCTACACCTTC. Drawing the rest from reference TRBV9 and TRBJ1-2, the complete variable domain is DSGVTQTPKHLITATGQRVTLRCSPRSGDLSVYWYQQSLDQGLQFLIQYYNGEERAKGNILERFSAQQFPDLHSELNLSSLELGDSALYFCASSAHPHYQGDDGYTFGSGTRLTVV.

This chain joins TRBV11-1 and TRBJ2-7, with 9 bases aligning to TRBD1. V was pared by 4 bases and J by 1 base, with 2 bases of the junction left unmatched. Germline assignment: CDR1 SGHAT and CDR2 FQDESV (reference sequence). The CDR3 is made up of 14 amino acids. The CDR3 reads CASSSDRGSYEQYF. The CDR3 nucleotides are TGTGCCAGCAGCTCCGACAGGGGGTCCTACGAGCAGTACTTC.

CDR3 sequence (DNA): TGTGCCAGCAGCACAGAAGCCTCTAGCGGGCAAGAGACCCAGTACTTC. This codes for CASSTEASSGQETQYF. The V gene is TRBV5-4, the J gene TRBJ2-5, with 8 positions matching TRBD2. V lost 4 bases and J lost 2; bases outside the gene matches: 10. Germline V CDR1 and CDR2: SGHNT, YYREEE (reference sequence). This CDR3 is built from 16 residues. The whole variable domain, remainder taken from reference TRBV5-4 and TRBJ2-5, is ETGVTQSPTHLIKTRGQQVTLRCSSQSGHNTVSWYQQALGQGPQFIFQYYREEENGRGNFPPRFSGLQFPNYSSELNVNALELDDSALYLCASSTEASSGQETQYFGPGTRLLVL.

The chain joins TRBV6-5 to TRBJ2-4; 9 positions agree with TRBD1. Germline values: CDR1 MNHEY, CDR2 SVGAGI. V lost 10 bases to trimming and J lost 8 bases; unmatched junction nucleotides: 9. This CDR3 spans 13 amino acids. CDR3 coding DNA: TGTGCCATCTCACAGGGGGCGGGGTACATTCAGTACTTC. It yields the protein CAISQGAGYIQYF.

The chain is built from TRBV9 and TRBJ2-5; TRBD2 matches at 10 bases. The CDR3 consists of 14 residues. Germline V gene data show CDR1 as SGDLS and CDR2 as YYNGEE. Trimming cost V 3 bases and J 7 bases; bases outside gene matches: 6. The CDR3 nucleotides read TGTGCCAGCAGCGAAGCGGGGGGGGAAGGGACCCAGTACTTC. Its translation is CASSEAGGEGTQYF. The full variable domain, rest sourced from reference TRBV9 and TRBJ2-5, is DSGVTQTPKHLITATGQRVTLRCSPRSGDLSVYWYQQSLDQGLQFLIQYYNGEERAKGNILERFSAQQFPDLHSELNLSSLELGDSALYFCASSEAGGEGTQYFGPGTRLLVL.

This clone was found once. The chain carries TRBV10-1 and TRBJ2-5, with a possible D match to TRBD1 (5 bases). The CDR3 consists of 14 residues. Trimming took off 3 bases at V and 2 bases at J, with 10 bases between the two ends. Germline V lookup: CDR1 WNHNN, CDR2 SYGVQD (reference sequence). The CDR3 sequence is CASSEGHAQETQYF. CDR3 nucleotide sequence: TGCGCCAGCAGTGAAGGACACGCACAAGAGACCCAGTACTTC.

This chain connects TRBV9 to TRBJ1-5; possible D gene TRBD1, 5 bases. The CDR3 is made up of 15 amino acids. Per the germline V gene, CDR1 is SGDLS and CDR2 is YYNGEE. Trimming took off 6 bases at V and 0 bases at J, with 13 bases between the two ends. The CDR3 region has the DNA TGTGCCAGCAATGGGGGGGGACTTAGCAATCAGCCCCAGCATTTT. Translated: CASNGGGLSNQPQHF. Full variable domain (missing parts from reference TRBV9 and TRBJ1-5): DSGVTQTPKHLITATGQRVTLRCSPRSGDLSVYWYQQSLDQGLQFLIQYYNGEERAKGNILERFSAQQFPDLHSELNLSSLELGDSALYFCASNGGGLSNQPQHFGDGTRLSIL.

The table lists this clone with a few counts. The DNA for the CDR3 is TGTGCCAGTAGTGACACCGGGACAGGGGGCTTTGGCTACACCTTC. As protein: CASSDTGTGGFGYTF. This sequence joins TRBV19 and TRBJ1-2; 12 bases agree with TRBD1. The CDR3 has 15 residues. V was clipped by 5 bases and J by 7 bases; unmatched bases: 8. In germline, CDR1 is LNHDA, CDR2 SQIVND (reference sequence). The variable domain in full, completed from reference TRBV19 and TRBJ1-2, reads DGGITQSPKYLFRKEGQNVTLSCEQNLNHDAMYWYRQDPGQGLRLIYYSQIVNDFQKGDIAEGYSVSREKKESFPLTVTSAQKNPTAFYLCASSDTGTGGFGYTFGSGTRLTVV.

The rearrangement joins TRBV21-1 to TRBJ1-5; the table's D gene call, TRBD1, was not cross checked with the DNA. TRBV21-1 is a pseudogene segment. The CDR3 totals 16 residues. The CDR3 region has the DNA TGTGCCAGCAACAAACGGGACAACTATAGCAATCAGCCCCAGCATTTT. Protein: CASNKRDNYSNQPQHF.

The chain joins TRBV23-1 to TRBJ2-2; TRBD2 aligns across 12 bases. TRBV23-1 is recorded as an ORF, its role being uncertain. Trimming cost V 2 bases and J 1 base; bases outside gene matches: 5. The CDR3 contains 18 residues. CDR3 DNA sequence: TGCGCCAGCAGTCAAACAAAACTAGCGGGAGGGAACACCGGGGAGCTGTTTTTT. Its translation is CASSQTKLAGGNTGELFF.

CDR3 protein: CASSLTGIPGTDTQYF. CDR3 sequence (DNA): TGCGCCAGCAGCCTTACAGGGATTCCGGGGACAGATACGCAGTATTTT. The J gene is TRBJ2-3, the V gene TRBV5-1; maybe TRBD1 (6 bases). CDR1 and CDR2 (germline): SGHRS, YFSETQ. Between the trimmed V and J ends, which lost 4 bases and 3 bases, there was a span of 18 bases. CDR3 length equals 16 residues.